This is a list of T cell receptor beta chains from one sample in a study of a mutant IDH1 vaccine in newly diagnosed glioma. Only in-frame clones appear in the TCRdb table, and some are missing; sequencing was by immunoSEQ multiplex PCR. Here the sample spans 95,000 to 100,000 clones, approximately 90% being singletons. This specimen was PBMCs, taken from a glioma patient treated with radiotherapy, temozolomide or both. The receptors were gathered from a woman between 50 and 59 years old with glioma. Both conserved end residues are part of each CDR3. D genes are given only for firm matches. Rows may omit the clone size; those that give it use once, few, many or a size class.

>TRBJ2-1|.|TRBV28|TRBD2
TGTGCCAGCCGGGGGGGCTACAATGAGCAGTTCTTC
CASRGGYNEQFF
>TRBJ2-7|.|TRBV5-4|TRBD2
TGTGCCAGCAGCTTCCGACTAGCGGGAGGTATCTACGAGCAGTACTTC
CASSFRLAGGIYEQYF
>TRBJ1-2|.|TRBV18|.
TGTGCCAGCTCACCAGGGCAGTTTAGCTATGGCTACACCTTC
CASSPGQFSYGYTF
>TRBJ2-1|.|TRBV9|.
TGTGCCAGCAGCGTAGGAGGGGAGCTGGCCTACAATGAGCAGTTCTTC
CASSVGGELAYNEQFF
>TRBJ2-7|.|TRBV7-7|.
TGTGCTAGCAGCTTAGCGTCTGGGGGCGAGCAGTACTTC
CASSLASGGEQYF
>TRBJ2-3|.|TRBV7-9|TRBD1
TGTGCCAGCAGCCGCGGGACAGGGGTAGATACGCAGTATTTT
CASSRGTGVDTQYF
>TRBJ2-5|few|TRBV5-4|TRBD2
TGTGCCAGCAGCCCCCGGGGCGGGGGACAAGAGACCCAGTACTTC
CASSPRGGGQETQYF
>TRBJ2-7|.|TRBV5-1|TRBD2
TGCGCCAGCAGCGCGAATCCCGGGCCAGCGGGAGTCCACGAGCAGTACTTC
CASSANPGPAGVHEQYF
>TRBJ2-1|.|TRBV19|.
TGTGCCAGTAGTATGTTGGGCGCCAATGAGCAGTTCTTC
CASSMLGANEQFF
>TRBJ2-7|.|TRBV19|.
TGTGCCAGTAGTAACCCAGGGCGCGAGCAGTACTTC
CASSNPGREQYF
>TRBJ1-4|.|TRBV5-1|.
TGCGCCAGCAGCTTGATGGCGGGGGATGAAAAACTGTTTTTT
CASSLMAGDEKLFF
>TRBJ1-2|.|TRBV6-5|.
TGTGCCAGCAGAGTTGGGGCGGTCTATGGCTACACCTTC
CASRVGAVYGYTF
>TRBJ2-7|.|TRBV11-2|TRBD2
TGTGCCAGCAGCTTCGACGCGGGGGGAGAGCAGTACTTC
CASSFDAGGEQYF
>TRBJ1-5|few|TRBV21-1|.
TGTGCCAGCAGCAAAAATCAGCCCCAGCATTTT
CASSKNQPQHF
>TRBJ1-3|.|TRBV7-9|.
TGTGCCAGCAGCTCGAGGTTCTCTGGAAACACCATATATTTT
CASSSRFSGNTIYF